This T cell receptor beta chain was obtained from a study of cytomegalovirus exposure and HLA in healthy donors. As for the study in general: A later analysis reported the same platform for the 110 or so validation repertoires and the 666 first-cohort repertoires.

The validation cohort, a group of around 130 subjects, included the donors and was separate from the roughly 700-subject first cohort. Broader study findings: A list of around 160 TCR beta chains associated with cytomegalovirus was given. Among TCR sequences, most were rare, though some public TCRs appeared in many donors.

Note on this clone: Antigen specificity is unknown.

The assay was immunoSEQ multiplex PCR, and TCRdb's table has in-frame clones only and misses some. The sample consists of approximately 230,000 clones, more than 85% of them appearing once. The CDR3 has 15 amino acids. CDR1 is SEHNR, CDR2 FQNEAQ, per germline (reference sequence). The V and J ends lost 4 bases and 0 bases, in that order; junction bases with no gene match: 6. V gene TRBV7-9 combines with J gene TRBJ2-7; 7 bases agree with TRBD2. The TCR comes from a man aged 18 to 30 in good health and CMV-seropositive. Material for sequencing was PBMCs. The CDR3 sequence: CASSSGLAASYEQYF. DNA of the CDR3: TGTGCCAGCAGCTCAGGCCTAGCGGCCTCCTACGAGCAGTACTTC.